These 10 T cell receptor beta chains originate from one sample sequenced in a study of blood T cell repertoires in COVID-19. Libraries were prepared by immunoSEQ multiplex PCR; TCRdb keeps only in-frame clonotypes and omits some of them. The sample yields fewer than 600,000 clones, roughly 90% seen once. The sample was PBMCs or T cells enriched from blood (not recorded which). These receptors were obtained from a woman between 35 and 50 years old who had recovered from COVID-19.

The chain carries TRBV14 and TRBJ1-1; D uncertain. Germline V CDR1 and CDR2: SGHDN, FVKESK. The V end lost 4 bases, the J end lost 5 bases, and 11 bases lay between the germline ends. The CDR3 contains 13 residues. CDR3 sequence reads: CASSPLLRTEAFF. As DNA, the CDR3 is TGTGCCAGCAGCCCCCTTCTGAGGACTGAAGCTTTCTTT.

The chain links TRBV5-6 to TRBJ2-1; the D gene is possibly TRBD2 (5 bases). This CDR3 contains 14 residues. V was shortened by 1 base and J by 6 bases, with 11 bases between the two germline ends. Looked up from germline, CDR1 is SGHDT and CDR2 is YYEEEE. CDR3 DNA: TGTGCCAGCAGCTTGTCTCGGACTGTCAATGAGCAGTTCTTC. It yields the protein CASSLSRTVNEQFF.

This chain links TRBV6-5 with TRBJ1-2; 8 bases are shared with TRBD1. Trimming took 6 bases from V and 4 from J; bases not matched to a gene: 7. The CDR3 runs 14 residues. Germline lookup yields CDR1 MNHEY and CDR2 SVGAGI. CDR3: CASRSGQGTYGYTF. CDR3 DNA sequence: TGTGCCAGCAGATCCGGACAGGGCACCTATGGCTACACCTTC.

V usage is TRBV3-1 (or the pseudogene TRBV3-2) and J usage is TRBJ1-2; possibly TRBD1 for D (6 bases). The germline V gene has CDR1 LGHDT and CDR2 YNNKEL (reference sequence). CDR3 length: 12 residues. Trimming pared 1 base from V and 10 bases from J, leaving 10 bases between. The CDR3 is CASSQAQGNYTF. The CDR3 nucleotides are TGTGCCAGCAGCCAAGCACAGGGTAACTACACCTTC.

V and J are TRBV3-1 (or the pseudogene TRBV3-2) and TRBJ1-4; D is unresolved. With 0 bases removed from V and 7 bases from J, the gap between germline ends came to 6 bases. Germline CDR1 LGHDT, CDR2 YNNKEL (reference sequence). The CDR3 contains 13 residues. The chain's CDR3 is CASSQDNSEKLFF. CDR3 DNA sequence: TGTGCCAGCAGCCAAGATAACTCTGAAAAACTGTTTTTT.

V usage is TRBV2 and J usage is TRBJ1-2; D not certain. V lost 5 bases, J lost 6 bases, and 19 bases lay in between. Per the germline V gene, CDR1 is SNHLY and CDR2 is FYNNEI. The CDR3 runs 15 residues. This chain's CDR3 is CASSLRAGRLDGYTF. CDR3 coding DNA: TGTGCCAGCAGTCTTCGGGCGGGGAGACTGGATGGCTACACCTTC.

The rearrangement links TRBV4-3 to TRBJ2-1, with 9 bases fitting TRBD2. The J segment lost 7 bases and the V segment lost 4 bases, leaving 8 bases of the junction unmatched. Germline CDR1 LGHNA, CDR2 YSLEER. This CDR3 is built from 15 residues. The CDR3 DNA follows: TGCGCCAGCAGCCGACATAGCGGGAGTAGGAATGAGCAGTTCTTC. It specifies CASSRHSGSRNEQFF.

The chain links TRBV9 to TRBJ2-2, with D possibly being TRBD1 (6 bases). CDR3 length: 16 amino acids. V was trimmed by 3 bases and J by 3 bases, leaving 15 bases between them. Germline V gene lookup returns CDR1 SGDLS and CDR2 YYNGEE. The CDR3 reads CASSALRTAHTGELFF. CDR3 nucleotide sequence: TGTGCCAGCAGCGCCCTTCGGACAGCACACACCGGGGAGCTGTTTTTT.

This chain links TRBV24-1 with TRBJ2-5; 10 nucleotides agree with TRBD1. V lost 3 bases to trimming and J lost 4 bases; unmatched junction nucleotides: 4. Germline V CDR1 and CDR2: KGHDR, SFDVKD. The CDR3 is made up of 15 amino acids. The CDR3 is CATSDGQGVGETQYF. DNA of the CDR3: TGTGCCACCAGTGATGGACAGGGGGTGGGAGAGACCCAGTACTTC.

The chain joins TRBV12-5 to TRBJ2-1, with TRBD2 matching 10 bases. V lost 0 bases, J lost 0 bases, and 2 bases stayed unmatched. The CDR3 has 17 amino acids. Germline CDR1 reads LGHNT; CDR2 reads FRNRAP. The CDR3 loop reads CASGLVLAGRSYNEQFF. CDR3 bases: TGTGCTAGTGGTTTGGTACTAGCGGGACGCTCCTACAATGAGCAGTTCTTC.